The clone carrying this TCR beta chain was seen only a few times. This sample stems from a study of blood T cell repertoires in COVID-19. The germline CDR1 and CDR2 sequences are MDHEN and SYDVKM. The CDR3 is 19 amino acids. Trimming cost V 3 bases and J 1 base; bases outside gene matches: 15. TCRdb's copy holds only in-frame clones and misses some; the assay was immunoSEQ multiplex PCR. The sample holds just under 65,000 clones, 70% to 80% seen once. The TCR was taken from an elderly woman with acute or convalescent COVID-19. The material sequenced was peripheral blood. The chain recombines TRBV28 with TRBJ1-5; 7 bases are a match to TRBD1. Here the CDR3 reads CASSLSVPRAGGSNQPQHF. The CDR3 nucleotides read TGTGCCAGCAGTTTGTCTGTCCCAAGGGCAGGGGGAAGCAATCAGCCCCAGCATTTT.